These 13 T cell receptor beta chains were all obtained from the same sample, sequenced in a study of T cells in Graves' hyperthyroidism and ophthalmopathy. RNA transcripts were the template for amplifying TCR beta CDR3 regions. RT-PCR in the first round (using the HTBI primer set) targeted the TCR CDR3. A single record per CDR3 protein comes from TCRdb applying MiXCR to the multiplex PCR reads. The table includes hundreds of thousands of distinct CDR3 sequences, around 38% detected once. The sequencing input was blood. All receptors come from a man aged 18 to 30 with Graves' hyperthyroidism.

The rearrangement uses TRBV11-2 and TRBJ2-7, with D tentatively TRBD1 (6 bases). Germline lookup yields CDR1 SGHAT and CDR2 FQNNGV. Trimming removed 0 bases at V and 5 bases at J, with 14 bases between. CDR3 length: 15 amino acids. Here the CDR3 reads CASSLDRAGVDEQYF. The CDR3 region has the DNA TGTGCCAGCAGCTTAGACCGGGCAGGGGTAGACGAGCAGTACTTC.

The chain links TRBV29-1 to TRBJ2-5; 10 bases line up with TRBD1. The V gene end was trimmed by 6 bases and the J gene end by 1 base; junction bases not matched to a gene: 5. The CDR3 extends over 14 amino acids. CDR1 and CDR2 (germline): SQVTM, ANQGSEA. The CDR3 DNA reads TGCAGCGTCCCAGGACAGGGGGGCCAAGAGACCCAGTACTTC. The encoded protein is CSVPGQGGQETQYF.

There are a few counts of this clonotype. The chain recombines TRBV29-1 with TRBJ2-5; D remains ambiguous. There are 13 residues in the CDR3. The V gene's germline CDR1 is SQVTM and CDR2 ANQGSEA. Trimming left V 8 bases short and J 5 bases short, with 18 bases between. The CDR3 reads CSLGQRGRETQYF. CDR3 nucleotides: TGCAGCCTCGGGCAGCGTGGCCGGGAGACCCAGTACTTC.

This clonotype was picked up a small number of times. V is TRBV7-2 and J is TRBJ1-1; D uncertain. Per germline, CDR1 SGHTA and CDR2 FQGNSA. The V end lost 5 bases, the J end lost 3 bases, and 10 bases lay between the germline ends. The CDR3 has 13 residues. The CDR3 spells CASSRTRYTEAFF. CDR3 coding DNA: TGTGCCAGCAGCCGAACTCGTTACACTGAAGCTTTCTTT.

Ten or more counts support this clonotype. Germline and junction disagree at one end, which may indicate a read error. V and J are TRBV5-1 and TRBJ2-2, with D unresolved. This CDR3 region has 13 residues. CDR1 and CDR2 (germline): SGHRS, YFSETQ. The CDR3 loop is CASSLGSTGELFF. The DNA of the CDR3 is TGTGCCAGCAGCTTAGGGTCCACCGGGGAGCTGTTTTTT.

This clonotype has only a few counts. The chain carries TRBV5-6 and TRBJ1-1; D gene ambiguous. CDR3 length equals 15 residues. Germline CDR1 reads SGHDT; CDR2 reads YYEEEE. The V end was cut by 4 bases, the J end by 1 base, with 14 bases between. The CDR3, as DNA: TGTGCCAGCAGCCCTCAATGGTCCCAGAACACTGAAGCTTTCTTT. This encodes CASSPQWSQNTEAFF.

This clonotype was detected only a few times. The chain recombines TRBV7-9 with TRBJ1-5; weak D call: TRBD1 (6 bases). This CDR3 is 12 amino acids long. In germline, CDR1 is SEHNR, CDR2 FQNEAQ (reference sequence). Trimming shortened V by 11 bases and J by 1 base, and 9 bases separated the two germline ends. CDR3 sequence: CAHGGSNQPQHF. As DNA, the CDR3 is TGTGCCCACGGGGGCAGCAATCAGCCCCAGCATTTT.

This clonotype was observed many times. The chain links TRBV6-5 to TRBJ1-2; D not certain. This CDR3 spans 13 amino acids. The germline V and J ends were trimmed by 2 bases and 3 bases, with 7 bases remaining between them. Germline V CDR1 and CDR2: MNHEY, SVGAGI. In nucleotides, the CDR3 is TGTGCCAGCAGTTACGGTGGAGACTATGGCTACACCTTC. It translates to CASSYGGDYGYTF.

Note on this clonotype: The junction shows a germline mismatch at one end, possibly a read error. V usage is TRBV13 and J usage is TRBJ2-2, with D possibly TRBD2 on 5 matching bases. The CDR3 has 16 amino acids. Germline CDR1 and CDR2: PRHDT and FYEKMQ (reference sequence). This chain's CDR3 is CASSLIGVGDDGELFF. The DNA of the CDR3 is TGCGCCAGCAGCCTAATCGGGGTAGGCGACGACGGGGAGCTGTTTTTT.

The chain has TRBV5-1 and TRBJ2-5; 9 bases fit TRBD1. The germline V gene encodes CDR1 SGHRS and CDR2 YFSETQ. The length of the CDR3 is 15 residues. Trimming removed 0 bases from V and 5 bases from J; junction bases left unmatched: 5. The CDR3 reads CASSLGTDRGETQYF. CDR3 DNA sequence: TGCGCCAGCAGCTTGGGGACCGACAGGGGGGAGACCCAGTACTTC. Drawing the rest from reference TRBV5-1 and TRBJ2-5, the complete variable domain is KAGVTQTPRYLIKTRGQQVTLSCSPISGHRSVSWYQQTPGQGLQFLFEYFSETQRNKGNFPGRFSGRQFSNSRSEMNVSTLELGDSALYLCASSLGTDRGETQYFGPGTRLLVL.

Ten or more counts support this clonotype. This chain links TRBV12-3 or TRBV12-4 with TRBJ1-1, with D perhaps TRBD1 (6 bases). CDR3 length: 15 residues. Deletions cut 4 bases from V and 4 bases from J, with 16 bases between. CDR3 in DNA: TGTGCCAGCAGTTCGCCCATGAGGGGGACCACTGAAGCTTTCTTT. It codes for CASSSPMRGTTEAFF.

This sequence joins TRBV12-3 or TRBV12-4 and TRBJ1-1; D might be TRBD1 (6 bases). CDR3 length equals 14 residues. V lost 3 bases and J lost 1, with 9 bases in between. CDR3 amino acids: CASSFEGENTEAFF. Here the CDR3 DNA reads TGTGCCAGCAGTTTTGAGGGGGAGAACACTGAAGCTTTCTTT.

This clonotype was observed at least ten times. The chain carries TRBV19 and TRBJ2-5; D possibly uses TRBD1 or TRBD2 (5 bases each). The length of the CDR3 is 15 residues. Trimming took 10 bases from V and 5 from J, leaving 23 bases between them. Germline CDR1 reads LNHDA; CDR2 reads SQIVND (reference sequence). CDR3 sequence (DNA): TGTGCCACCGCAGGAGGCAGGGCCAAAGGGGAGACCCAGTACTTC. It codes for CATAGGRAKGETQYF.